The 31 T cell receptor beta chains reported below all come from one sample, sequenced in a study. TCRdb fed the RT-PCR reads into MiXCR, producing one record per CDR3 protein. In the table there are around 700,000 distinct CDR3 sequences, 14% of which are singletons. Material for sequencing was memory CD4+ T cells from blood. The source is a female donor in good health, serving as a healthy control.

This clonotype was detected only a few times. The chain combines TRBV20-1 with TRBJ2-7; 9 bases fit TRBD2. V trimming: 6 bases; J trimming: 1 base; junction bases outside the gene matches: 7. The CDR3 length is 14 residues. Germline V lookup: CDR1 DFQATT, CDR2 SNEGSKA (reference sequence). The CDR3 spells CSATGTSISYEQYF. The CDR3 nucleotides read TGCAGTGCCACTGGGACTAGCATTTCCTACGAGCAGTACTTC.

This clonotype was recorded a few times. The chain links TRBV27 to TRBJ2-1; 13 nucleotides line up with TRBD2. CDR3 length: 17 amino acids. Germline V CDR1 and CDR2: MNHEY, SMNVEV (reference sequence). Trimming took 6 bases from V and 5 from J; bases not matched to a gene: 10. The CDR3 region has the DNA TGTGCCAGCAGCCAAACACTAGCGGGAGGGGCCCACAATGAGCAGTTCTTC. Protein: CASSQTLAGGAHNEQFF.

This clonotype has at least ten counts. The chain recombines TRBV6-5 with TRBJ2-7, with D perhaps matching TRBD2 (5 bases). V was clipped by 7 bases and J by 2 bases, with 12 bases between them. The CDR3 totals 13 residues. CDR1 is MNHEY and CDR2 is SVGAGI in the germline V gene. The CDR3 region is CASTPGMTYEQYF. The DNA for the CDR3 is TGTGCCAGCACTCCCGGGATGACCTACGAGCAGTACTTC.

This clonotype was counted a few times. The J gene is TRBJ1-5, the V gene TRBV7-9, with D perhaps matching TRBD1 (6 bases). Trimming cost V 2 bases and J 6 bases, with 17 bases left between them. This CDR3 has 16 amino acids. Germline lookup yields CDR1 SEHNR and CDR2 FQNEAQ (reference sequence). The CDR3 is CASSLSGGVFGQPQHF. DNA for the CDR3: TGTGCCAGCAGCTTATCGGGGGGCGTTTTTGGTCAGCCCCAGCATTTT.

This clonotype was counted a few times. The CDR3 loop reads CASSPAGLAGITQYF. Written as DNA, the CDR3 is TGTGCCAGCAGTCCAGCGGGACTAGCGGGTATTACGCAGTATTTT. The chain couples TRBV6-5 to TRBJ2-3, with 12 bases aligning to TRBD2. The V segment lost 5 bases and the J segment 8 bases; nucleotides outside the gene matches: 8. CDR3 size: 15 residues. The germline V gene encodes CDR1 MNHEY and CDR2 SVGAGI.

This clonotype came up a few times. The chain couples TRBV28 to TRBJ1-3; a weak D match, TRBD1 (6 bases). The CDR3 totals 13 residues. V dropped 10 bases and J dropped 7 bases, with 17 bases sitting between them. The germline V gene encodes CDR1 MDHEN and CDR2 SYDVKM. The CDR3 spells CAISRGTANTIYF. DNA of the CDR3: TGTGCCATCAGCAGGGGAACTGCTAACACCATATATTTT.

This clonotype was seen many times. V gene TRBV7-2 combines with J gene TRBJ2-7; D is unclear. The V gene's germline CDR1 is SGHTA and CDR2 FQGNSA. CDR3 size: 12 residues. Between the trimmed V and J ends, which lost 0 bases and 6 bases, there was a span of 6 bases. The CDR3 spells CASSLAATEQYF. The CDR3 bases are TGTGCCAGCAGCTTAGCGGCTACCGAGCAGTACTTC.

In its sample, this clonotype was seen a few times. The chain links TRBV27 to TRBJ2-5; 13 bases match TRBD2. This CDR3 is built from 20 residues. Germline values: CDR1 MNHEY, CDR2 SMNVEV (reference sequence). Trimming removed 4 bases from V and 5 bases from J; junction bases left unmatched: 19. The CDR3 loop is CASSSREGLAGQSGGETQYF. The CDR3 bases are TGTGCCAGCAGTTCTCGAGAGGGACTAGCGGGACAATCTGGTGGGGAGACCCAGTACTTC.

This sequence joins TRBV7-9 and TRBJ1-5; D not certain. In germline, CDR1 is SEHNR, CDR2 FQNEAQ (reference sequence). CDR3 size: 14 residues. Trimming took 5 bases from V and 5 from J, leaving 13 bases between them. The CDR3 region has the DNA TGTGCCAGCAGCCAAGGGCTTTCGGATCAGCCCCAGCATTTT. Translating gives CASSQGLSDQPQHF.

This clonotype has only a few counts. J is TRBJ1-2 and V is TRBV12-3 or TRBV12-4; 10 bases align to TRBD1. The CDR3 spans 15 residues. V was clipped by 5 bases and J by 4 bases; unmatched bases: 7. CDR3 DNA: TGTGCCAGCAGTCCAGGACAGGGGGACATCTATGGCTACACCTTC. Its translation is CASSPGQGDIYGYTF.

This clonotype was seen more than once but under ten times. The V gene is TRBV20-1, the J gene TRBJ2-3; maybe TRBD2 (6 bases). V lost 3 bases, J lost 0 bases, and 19 bases lay in between. This CDR3 has 17 amino acids. From germline, CDR1 is DFQATT and CDR2 SNEGSKA (reference sequence). CDR3 coding DNA: TGCAGTGCTAGCCAAACCTGGGGTAGCGGAAGCACAGATACGCAGTATTTT. Translated: CSASQTWGSGSTDTQYF.

The chain uses TRBV7-2 and TRBJ1-4, with unresolved D. This CDR3 contains 13 residues. Between the trimmed V and J ends, which lost 5 bases and 8 bases, there was a span of 12 bases. CDR1 is SGHTA and CDR2 is FQGNSA in the germline V gene. This CDR3 reads CASSPMRSEKLFF. CDR3 nucleotide sequence: TGTGCCAGCAGCCCCATGCGGTCGGAAAAACTGTTTTTT.

The chain couples TRBV12-3 or TRBV12-4 to TRBJ2-7, with 9 bases fitting TRBD1. The CDR3 extends over 15 amino acids. V shed 7 bases, J shed 3 bases, and the junction held 10 bases outside the gene matches. The CDR3 DNA reads TGTGCCAGCACCTTTAAACAGGGGGCTGGCTACGAGCAGTACTTC. This gives the protein CASTFKQGAGYEQYF.

This clonotype was found many times. The J gene is TRBJ2-1, the V gene TRBV12-3 or TRBV12-4; TRBD2 matches at 11 bases. V lost 8 bases to trimming and J lost 9 bases; unmatched junction nucleotides: 12. This CDR3 has 15 residues. The DNA of the CDR3 is TGTGCCAGCTCGGTCGTGGTAGCGGGGGGGAGTGAGCAGTTCTTC. Protein product: CASSVVVAGGSEQFF.

This clonotype was seen repeatedly, ten times or more. The chain carries TRBV29-1 and TRBJ2-1; the match to TRBD2 covers 13 bases. Per germline, CDR1 SQVTM and CDR2 ANQGSEA. J lost 9 bases, V lost 4 bases, and 9 bases had no gene match. The CDR3 runs to 15 residues. The CDR3 region is CSVAPGLAGRLEQFF. CDR3 nucleotides: TGCAGCGTTGCTCCGGGACTAGCGGGACGACTTGAGCAGTTCTTC.

This clonotype was seen only a few times. The V and J genes are TRBV11-2 and TRBJ2-3, with D tentatively TRBD1 or TRBD2 (6 bases each). The CDR3 has 12 amino acids. V was pared by 3 bases and J by 14 bases, with 15 bases between. In germline, CDR1 is SGHAT, CDR2 FQNNGV. CDR3 loop: CASSFEGGKVYF. CDR3 in DNA: TGTGCCAGCAGCTTCGAGGGGGGAAAGGTGTATTTT.

The gene calls are TRBV4-2 and TRBJ2-1, with D hard to call. CDR1 LGHNA and CDR2 YNFKEQ come from the germline V gene. This CDR3 region has 13 residues. Trimming left V 1 base short and J 9 bases short, with 10 bases between. CDR3 protein: CASSQGSRREQFF. The CDR3 nucleotides are TGTGCCAGCAGCCAAGGAAGCAGGCGTGAGCAGTTCTTC.

The CDR3 nucleotides read TGTGCCAGCGCGGCCGTCGCCGGGAGGCCTCCCAAGGAGCAGTACTTC. Protein: CASAAVAGRPPKEQYF. This sequence joins TRBV11-2 and TRBJ2-7; 7 bases map to TRBD2. This CDR3 has 16 residues. The germline gives CDR1 SGHAT, CDR2 FQNNGV. Trimming at V came to 8 bases and at J to 7 bases, leaving 20 bases not matched to a gene.

Only a few counts were recorded for this clonotype. The V and J genes are TRBV5-5 and TRBJ2-1; possible D gene TRBD2, 6 bases. CDR3 length equals 14 residues. The germline gives CDR1 SGHKS, CDR2 YYEKEE (reference sequence). Trimming took off 1 base at V and 3 bases at J, with 8 bases between the two ends. This chain's CDR3 is CASSLRRDYNEQFF. Written as DNA, the CDR3 is TGTGCCAGCAGCTTGAGGCGGGACTACAATGAGCAGTTCTTC.

This clonotype was recorded only once. The chain couples TRBV5-1 to TRBJ2-3, with D maybe TRBD2 (5 bases). Looked up from germline, CDR1 is SGHRS and CDR2 is YFSETQ. The V end lost 1 base, the J end lost 2 bases, and 14 bases lay between the germline ends. This CDR3 region has 16 residues. Here the CDR3 reads CASSLSSKINTDTQYF. CDR3 nucleotide sequence: TGCGCCAGCAGCTTGTCTAGCAAGATTAACACAGATACGCAGTATTTT.

This clonotype was seen only a few times. This chain uses TRBV4-3 with TRBJ2-1; 7 bases are a match to TRBD2. The CDR3 has 15 residues. Germline assignment: CDR1 LGHNA and CDR2 YSLEER. The V and J ends lost 0 bases and 2 bases, in that order; junction bases with no gene match: 1. CDR3 nucleotides: TGCGCCAGCAGCCAAGATCTAGCGGCCTACAATGAGCAGTTCTTC. Protein: CASSQDLAAYNEQFF.

The V and J genes are TRBV12-3 or TRBV12-4 and TRBJ1-1; 9 positions agree with TRBD1. The J segment lost 1 base and the V segment lost 3 bases, leaving 3 bases of the junction unmatched. The CDR3 totals 15 residues. The CDR3 DNA follows: TGTGCCAGCAGTTTCGGGGGACAGGGGAACACTGAAGCTTTCTTT. It is translated as CASSFGGQGNTEAFF.

The J gene is TRBJ1-2, the V gene TRBV5-1, with a weak D call TRBD1 (5 bases). Trimming cost V 0 bases and J 2 bases, with 8 bases left between them. Germline V gives CDR1 SGHRS, CDR2 YFSETQ. The CDR3 length is 14 residues. CDR3: CASSLARQNYGYTF. For the CDR3, the DNA is TGCGCCAGCAGCTTGGCCCGACAGAACTATGGCTACACCTTC.

The rearrangement joins TRBV29-1 to TRBJ2-2, with D possibly called TRBD1 or TRBD2 (5 bases each). Germline CDR1 SQVTM, CDR2 ANQGSEA. The CDR3 totals 14 residues. V was cut by 5 bases and J by 6 bases, with 16 bases left in between. CDR3 sequence (DNA): TGCAGCGTTTACGCCGGGACCGGTCCCGGGGAGCTGTTTTTT. It specifies CSVYAGTGPGELFF.

The rearrangement joins TRBV5-1 to TRBJ2-3; TRBD2 aligns across 13 bases. The length of the CDR3 is 18 residues. CDR1 is SGHRS, CDR2 YFSETQ, per germline. Trimming cost V 1 base and J 0 bases; bases outside gene matches: 5. The DNA of the CDR3 is TGCGCCAGCAGCTTGTCCGGACTAGCGGGGGCTAGCACAGATACGCAGTATTTT. Its protein product is CASSLSGLAGASTDTQYF.

This clonotype has more than one count but fewer than ten. The chain has TRBV7-9 and TRBJ1-2, with D perhaps matching TRBD1 (5 bases). The V gene's germline CDR1 is SEHNR and CDR2 FQNEAQ (reference sequence). The V gene lost 5 bases and the J gene lost 3 bases, with 13 bases spanning the gap. This CDR3 has 14 residues. CDR3 DNA: TGTGCCAGCAGCGACCAGACAGAGTACTATGGCTACACCTTC. It codes for CASSDQTEYYGYTF.

Ten or more counts support this clonotype. The chain joins TRBV7-8 to TRBJ2-7, with D perhaps matching TRBD1 or TRBD2 (6 bases each). The CDR3 consists of 16 residues. Germline values: CDR1 SGHVS, CDR2 FQNEAQ. Trimming left V 5 bases short and J 2 bases short, with 19 bases between. The CDR3 is CASSKLGSGATYEQYF. Written as DNA, the CDR3 is TGTGCCAGCAGCAAGCTGGGGTCGGGGGCGACCTACGAGCAGTACTTC.

This CDR3 is CASSGQGAREKLFF. The CDR3, as DNA: TGTGCCAGCAGCGGACAGGGGGCGCGTGAAAAACTGTTTTTT. The chain is built from TRBV7-2 and TRBJ1-4, with TRBD1 identical over 11 bases. Germline assignment: CDR1 SGHTA and CDR2 FQGNSA. The CDR3 sequence is 14 residues long. Trimming took 5 bases from V and 7 from J; bases not matched to a gene: 3.

In its sample, this clonotype was seen many times. The rearrangement links TRBV7-9 to TRBJ2-4; possible D gene TRBD1, 5 bases. Trimming pared 1 base from V and 8 bases from J, leaving 15 bases between. This CDR3 contains 15 residues. Germline CDR1 is SEHNR and CDR2 is FQNEAQ (reference sequence). CDR3 sequence: CASSLEGLGVDIQYF. In nucleotides, the CDR3 is TGTGCCAGCAGCTTAGAGGGGCTCGGCGTGGACATTCAGTACTTC.

This clonotype appeared many times. The V gene is TRBV10-2, the J gene TRBJ1-3; D remains ambiguous. V was cut by 7 bases and J by 0 bases, with 13 bases left in between. Germline CDR1 WSHSY, CDR2 SAAADI. The CDR3 length is 15 residues. The CDR3 loop is CASTPDARSGNTIYF. CDR3 in DNA: TGCGCCAGCACCCCGGACGCCCGCTCTGGAAACACCATATATTTT.

J is TRBJ2-4 and V is TRBV18, with a possible D match to TRBD2 (6 bases). The V gene lost 0 bases and the J gene lost 2 bases, with 8 bases spanning the gap. The length of the CDR3 is 15 residues. Germline loops: CDR1 KGHSH, CDR2 LQKENI. Here the CDR3 DNA reads TGTGCCAGCTCACCACCGGAGGGATCCAAAAACATTCAGTACTTC. It specifies CASSPPEGSKNIQYF.